The 27 T cell receptor beta chains below were found in one sample sequenced in a study of T cell responses to AZD1222 COVID-19 vaccine. Assay: immunoSEQ multiplex PCR; the TCRdb copy retains only in-frame clones and omits some. This repertoire shows 110,000 to 150,000 clones, around 93% found once; its top ten account for 7.5% to 9.5%. Specimen: peripheral blood, collected on day 0 of AZD1222 vaccination. These receptors originate from an adult in good health.

The chain links TRBV15 to TRBJ1-1, with D unresolved. V lost 3 bases and J 7 bases, leaving 12 bases between the germline ends. CDR1 LNHNV and CDR2 YYDKDF come from the germline V gene (reference sequence). The CDR3 consists of 13 residues. The CDR3: CATSRTLGGEAFF. The CDR3 DNA is TGTGCCACCAGCAGGACCTTAGGTGGTGAAGCTTTCTTT. Using reference TRBV15 and TRBJ1-1 for the parts outside the CDR3, the full variable domain is DAMVIQNPRYQVTQFGKPVTLSCSQTLNHNVMYWYQQKSSQAPKLLFHYYDKDFNNEADTPDNFQSRRPNTSFCFLDIRSPGLGDTAMYLCATSRTLGGEAFFGQGTRLTVV.

The V gene is TRBV20-1, the J gene TRBJ1-2; D is uncertain. Deletions cut 4 bases from V and 5 bases from J, with 8 bases between. This CDR3 is built from 11 residues. Germline V gives CDR1 DFQATT, CDR2 SNEGSKA (reference sequence). This CDR3 is CSATSGYGYTF. The CDR3 coding sequence is TGCAGTGCTACGTCGGGATATGGCTACACCTTC.

This chain uses TRBV19 with TRBJ1-5, with D unclear. The CDR3 runs 14 residues. Germline V gene data show CDR1 as LNHDA and CDR2 as SQIVND (reference sequence). Trimming shortened V by 6 bases and J by 0 bases, and 9 bases separated the two germline ends. The CDR3 loop reads CASRKVHSNQPQHF. The CDR3 nucleotides are TGTGCCAGTAGGAAAGTACATAGCAATCAGCCCCAGCATTTT.

The rearrangement joins TRBV4-1 to TRBJ1-5, with D hard to call. The CDR3 has 13 residues. V shed 3 bases and J shed 2 bases, with 5 bases lying between them. Germline CDR1 is MGHRA and CDR2 is YSYEKL. The CDR3 DNA sequence: TGCGCCAGCAGCCAGCAGGGCAATCAGCCCCAGCATTTT. As protein: CASSQQGNQPQHF.

This clone was found a few times. This chain connects TRBV5-5 to TRBJ1-2; D possibly corresponds to TRBD1 (5 bases). CDR1 is SGHKS and CDR2 is YYEKEE in the germline V gene (reference sequence). V was cut by 3 bases and J by 0 bases, with 12 bases left in between. The CDR3 loop spans 15 amino acids. The CDR3 nucleotides read TGTGCCAGCAGCTCCCTCTTGACAGCTAACTATGGCTACACCTTC. Its translation is CASSSLLTANYGYTF.

The chain couples TRBV7-8 to TRBJ1-5, with a weak D call TRBD1 (6 bases). Germline CDR1 and CDR2: SGHVS and FQNEAQ. Trimming removed 10 bases from V and 5 bases from J, with 15 bases in between. This CDR3 is built from 13 residues. The DNA for the CDR3 is TGTGCCACCACACAGGGCAGTGATCAGCCCCAGCATTTT. Amino acid sequence: CATTQGSDQPQHF.

The chain has TRBV14 and TRBJ2-1; D gene unclear. CDR1 and CDR2 from the germline V gene are SGHDN and FVKESK. V gave up 1 base and J gave up 9 bases, with 7 bases separating them. The length of the CDR3 is 12 residues. CDR3 nucleotides: TGTGCCAGCAGCCAAGTGTCGGGTGAGCAGTTCTTC. Amino acids: CASSQVSGEQFF.

This sequence joins TRBV7-3 and TRBJ1-2; D is uncertain. The CDR3 is 13 residues long. Trimming cost V 2 bases and J 8 bases, with 12 bases left between them. Germline CDR1 SGHTA, CDR2 FQGTGA. CDR3 bases: TGTGCCAGCAGCTTAGGAGGGCTAGGGGGCTACACCTTC. Translating gives CASSLGGLGGYTF.

The chain employs TRBV2 and TRBJ1-1, with 7 positions matching TRBD1. The V gene end was trimmed by 6 bases and the J gene end by 3 bases; junction bases not matched to a gene: 13. Germline-derived CDR1 and CDR2 are SNHLY and FYNNEI. The CDR3 covers 16 residues. The CDR3 loop is CASRSDRAGGYTEAFF. The CDR3 DNA sequence: TGTGCCAGCAGGTCGGACCGGGCAGGGGGTTACACTGAAGCTTTCTTT.

The CDR3 coding sequence is TGTGCCAGCAGCCAAGACTATACCTATAATTCACCCCTCCACTTT. This encodes CASSQDYTYNSPLHF. The V and J genes are TRBV14 and TRBJ1-6; D is unresolved. CDR3 size: 15 residues. V lost 0 bases, J lost 2 bases, and 5 bases lay in between. Germline CDR1 reads SGHDN; CDR2 reads FVKESK.

This chain uses TRBV27 with TRBJ2-7, with a weak D call TRBD1 (5 bases). Germline V gene data show CDR1 as MNHEY and CDR2 as SMNVEV (reference sequence). The CDR3 has 12 amino acids. V lost 2 bases and J lost 7, with 9 bases in between. CDR3 in amino acids: CASSLRGQEQYF. CDR3 in DNA: TGTGCCAGCAGTTTAAGGGGTCAGGAGCAGTACTTC.

This sequence joins TRBV15 and TRBJ1-5, with 7 bases matching TRBD1. V shed 4 bases and J 1 base; nucleotides not matched to a gene: 10. CDR3 length: 17 amino acids. From germline, CDR1 is LNHNV and CDR2 YYDKDF (reference sequence). CDR3 loop: CATSKETGSSSNQPQHF. CDR3 nucleotide sequence: TGTGCCACCAGCAAAGAGACAGGGAGCAGCAGCAATCAGCCCCAGCATTTT.

This chain joins TRBV2 and TRBJ1-1; tentatively, D is TRBD1 (5 bases). CDR3 length equals 13 residues. Trimming removed 4 bases at V and 2 bases at J, with 8 bases between. In germline, CDR1 is SNHLY, CDR2 FYNNEI. Here the CDR3 reads CASSAGQNTEAFF. As DNA, the CDR3 is TGTGCCAGCAGTGCAGGGCAAAACACTGAAGCTTTCTTT.

This clone was seen just once. The rearrangement uses TRBV28 and TRBJ1-6; 7 positions match TRBD1. Germline V gives CDR1 MDHEN, CDR2 SYDVKM. The CDR3 runs 15 residues. V dropped 5 bases and J dropped 13; count of bases not matched to a gene: 14. CDR3 bases: TGTGCCAGCAGTCCACCGGGACGACAGGGATTGCCCCTCCACTTT. This gives the protein CASSPPGRQGLPLHF.

The genes are TRBV11-3 and TRBJ2-7, with 7 bases identical to TRBD1. The V gene end was trimmed by 1 base and the J gene end by 3 bases; junction bases not matched to a gene: 3. CDR3 length: 14 residues. Germline-derived CDR1 and CDR2 are SGHNT and YENEEA. The CDR3 DNA is TGTGCCAGCAGCTTAGGGAGACAGGGCTACGAGCAGTACTTC. Translation: CASSLGRQGYEQYF.

This clone showed up just once. The chain recombines TRBV5-1 with TRBJ1-1; D ambiguous. Germline loops: CDR1 SGHRS, CDR2 YFSETQ. The CDR3 contains 16 residues. The V and J ends lost 0 bases and 2 bases respectively, with 14 bases between them. The CDR3 region has the DNA TGCGCCAGCAGCTTGGGTAGTGCGTGGAGCAACACTGAAGCTTTCTTT. This gives the protein CASSLGSAWSNTEAFF.

The rearrangement uses TRBV27 and TRBJ2-2, with D perhaps TRBD2 (5 bases). The germline gives CDR1 MNHEY, CDR2 SMNVEV (reference sequence). This CDR3 contains 15 residues. V gave up 4 bases and J gave up 5 bases, with 14 bases separating them. CDR3 residues: CASSSLPQRTGELFF. The CDR3 coding sequence is TGTGCCAGCAGTTCCCTCCCCCAGCGGACCGGGGAGCTGTTTTTT.

In this sample, this clone turned up once. The V and J genes are TRBV7-2 and TRBJ1-5; D gene ambiguous. The CDR3 totals 16 residues. Germline V lookup: CDR1 SGHTA, CDR2 FQGNSA. The V end was cut by 0 bases, the J end by 0 bases, with 9 bases between. The CDR3 here is CASSLAGRTSNQPQHF. The CDR3 DNA follows: TGTGCCAGCAGCTTAGCGGGTAGGACTAGCAATCAGCCCCAGCATTTT. The whole variable domain, remainder taken from reference TRBV7-2 and TRBJ1-5, is GAGVSQSPSNKVTEKGKDVELRCDPISGHTALYWYRQSLGQGLEFLIYFQGNSAPDKSGLPSDRFSAERTGGSVSTLTIQRTQQEDSAVYLCASSLAGRTSNQPQHFGDGTRLSIL.

The gene calls are TRBV4-1 and TRBJ1-4; 8 nucleotides line up with TRBD1. After removal of 3 bases from V and 5 bases from J, the junction contained 11 bases not matched to a gene. This CDR3 is 17 amino acids long. CDR1 is MGHRA and CDR2 is YSYEKL in the germline V gene. The CDR3 DNA reads as TGCGCCAGCAGCCATATACTACAGGGGGGTAAAAATGAAAAACTGTTTTTT. Protein sequence: CASSHILQGGKNEKLFF.

The chain has TRBV19 and TRBJ1-2, with D maybe TRBD1 (6 bases). The CDR3 has 16 residues. Trimming stripped 5 bases from V and 4 bases from J, with 20 bases between. CDR1 and CDR2 (germline): LNHDA, SQIVND (reference sequence). The CDR3 is CASSLNPQGQLYGYTF. CDR3 coding DNA: TGTGCCAGTAGTCTTAACCCACAGGGACAACTCTATGGCTACACCTTC.

The J gene is TRBJ1-1, the V gene TRBV2; TRBD1 might be the D (5 bases). The CDR3 length is 14 residues. In germline, CDR1 is SNHLY, CDR2 FYNNEI. Between the trimmed V and J ends, which lost 8 bases and 2 bases, there was a span of 15 bases. The CDR3 DNA reads as TGTGCCAGCTTCGCATGGGGCGTAAACACTGAAGCTTTCTTT. It specifies CASFAWGVNTEAFF.

The chain uses TRBV6-5 and TRBJ1-4, with D possibly matching TRBD1 (6 bases). The CDR3 is 15 residues long. Trimming pared 5 bases from V and 3 bases from J, leaving 13 bases between. Germline V gene sequence: CDR1 MNHEY, CDR2 SVGAGI. The CDR3 loop is CASSQGSRSNEKLFF. The DNA for the CDR3 is TGTGCCAGCAGTCAGGGGAGCCGATCTAATGAAAAACTGTTTTTT.

The chain joins TRBV5-1 to TRBJ1-4, with 7 bases that match TRBD1. The CDR3 totals 15 residues. Trimming removed 4 bases from V and 5 bases from J; junction bases left unmatched: 8. The germline gives CDR1 SGHRS, CDR2 YFSETQ. This chain's CDR3 is CASSETGVRNEKLFF. The CDR3 DNA follows: TGCGCCAGCAGCGAAACAGGGGTTCGGAATGAAAAACTGTTTTTT. The entire variable domain, with the rest obtained from reference TRBV5-1 and TRBJ1-4, is as follows: KAGVTQTPRYLIKTRGQQVTLSCSPISGHRSVSWYQQTPGQGLQFLFEYFSETQRNKGNFPGRFSGRQFSNSRSEMNVSTLELGDSALYLCASSETGVRNEKLFFGSGTQLSVL.

The V gene is TRBV4-3, the J gene TRBJ1-2; D is unresolved. Trimming took 2 bases from V and 4 from J, leaving 14 bases between them. This CDR3 contains 15 residues. The germline V gene has CDR1 LGHNA and CDR2 YSLEER. This CDR3 is CASSQLEGSFYGYTF. The DNA of the CDR3 is TGCGCCAGCAGCCAACTCGAAGGAAGTTTCTATGGCTACACCTTC.

The J gene is TRBJ1-2, the V gene TRBV12-3 or TRBV12-4; D remains ambiguous. The CDR3 loop spans 12 amino acids. With 5 bases removed from V and 4 bases from J, the gap between germline ends came to 8 bases. The CDR3 here is CASSPNSYGYTF. CDR3 nucleotide sequence: TGTGCCAGCAGTCCGAACAGCTATGGCTACACCTTC.

This clone occurred a few times. V gene TRBV4-1 combines with J gene TRBJ2-7; the D is unclear. The germline gives CDR1 MGHRA, CDR2 YSYEKL. This CDR3 spans 16 amino acids. The V gene lost 1 base and the J gene lost 3 bases, with 16 bases spanning the gap. In DNA form, the CDR3 reads TGCGCCAGCAGCCAAGTGGCAGTCCGGACCCACTACGAGCAGTACTTC. Protein: CASSQVAVRTHYEQYF.

This clone occurred a few times. The chain recombines TRBV27 with TRBJ1-5; the D is unclear. This CDR3 has 13 amino acids. Germline V gene data show CDR1 as MNHEY and CDR2 as SMNVEV (reference sequence). V was pared by 4 bases and J by 9 bases, with 13 bases between. CDR3 DNA: TGTGCCAGCAGTTCCGCGAGCGGTGTGCCCCAGCATTTT. Its translation: CASSSASGVPQHF.